These 8 T cell receptor beta chains were sequenced from one sample in a study of neurological immune-mediated disorders (dated by TCRdb to about 2019). The library was prepared using 5' RACE. The sequencer listed for this sample is Illumina HiSeq 2500. TCRdb's own reprocessing of the public reads used fastp at Q25 and MiXCR and kept productive beta chains. One record per CDR3 amino acid sequence lists the most common genes and DNA. The sample profile shows around 66,000 distinct CDR3 sequences; less than 5.5% of them were found once. About 2.8% of the sample comes from the top ten. Material: PBMCs. The receptors were gathered from a woman younger than 45 with multiple sclerosis.

This clonotype was seen ten or more times. This chain connects TRBV7-2 to TRBJ2-7; D gene unclear. Trimming left V 11 bases short and J 2 bases short, with 10 bases between. This CDR3 has 11 residues. The germline V gene encodes CDR1 SGHTA and CDR2 FQGNSA. The CDR3 DNA is TGTGCCGTGGGTCTACCCTACGAGCAGTACTTC. It encodes CAVGLPYEQYF.

There are many counts of this clonotype. The rearrangement uses TRBV7-2 and TRBJ2-7; tentative D call: TRBD1 (6 bases). Germline CDR1 SGHTA, CDR2 FQGNSA. Trimming stripped 3 bases from V and 6 bases from J, with 12 bases between. The CDR3 length is 13 residues. The CDR3 bases are TGTGCCAGCAGCTTCGACAGGAAGGGCGAGCAGTACTTC. It yields the protein CASSFDRKGEQYF.

This clonotype was counted ten times or more. The CDR3 protein is CASSLFRGQPQHF. The DNA of the CDR3 is TGTGCCAGCAGTTTATTCCGGGGTCAGCCCCAGCATTTT. This chain joins TRBV27 and TRBJ1-5; D unclear. The CDR3 is 13 residues long. V was cut by 1 base and J by 6 bases, with 7 bases left in between. Germline V gene lookup returns CDR1 MNHEY and CDR2 SMNVEV (reference sequence).

This clonotype was seen ten or more times. V is TRBV12-3 or TRBV12-4 and J is TRBJ1-5, with 7 bases fitting TRBD1. This CDR3 is 14 amino acids long. V shed 5 bases, J shed 4 bases, and the junction held 5 bases outside the gene matches. The CDR3 DNA sequence: TGTGCCAGCAGTCCCGAACAGGGGAATCAGCCCCAGCATTTT. Protein product: CASSPEQGNQPQHF.

This clonotype was counted many times. Mismatch with germline at one junction end may stem from a read error. This chain links TRBV29-1 with TRBJ2-1, with 7 bases lining up with TRBD1. CDR1 SQVTM and CDR2 ANQGSEA come from the germline V gene. This CDR3 contains 13 residues. The DNA for the CDR3 is TGCAGCGCTGAACAGGGGAACTACAATGAGCAGTTCTTC. Translating gives CSAEQGNYNEQFF.

Comments on this clonotype: A read error may be the cause here, since a much bigger clone is one base away. The J gene is TRBJ1-5, the V gene TRBV6-6; tentative D call: TRBD1 (5 bases). Germline values: CDR1 MNHNY, CDR2 SVGAGI (reference sequence). The CDR3 has 14 amino acids. The CDR3 bases are TGTGCCAGCAGTTACCTCGGCAGGGATCAGCCCCAGAATTTT. As protein: CASSYLGRDQPQNF.

Many counts were recorded for this clonotype. The rearrangement joins TRBV3-1 to TRBJ2-3; D not resolved. The CDR3 has 12 residues. Per the germline V gene, CDR1 is LGHDT and CDR2 is YNNKEL (reference sequence). V lost 0 bases and J lost 8, with 6 bases in between. CDR3 region: CASSQDKGTQYF. The CDR3 coding sequence is TGTGCCAGCAGCCAAGATAAGGGTACGCAGTATTTT.

This clonotype has a count of ten or more. One end of the junction does not line up with germline, which may come from a read error. The genes are TRBV2 and TRBJ1-5, with 9 bases fitting TRBD1. The germline V gene has CDR1 SNHLY and CDR2 FYNNEI. This CDR3 is 15 amino acids long. DNA of the CDR3: TGTGCCAGCAGTCCAGGGACAGGGAGCAATCAGCCCCAGAATTTT. It translates to CASSPGTGSNQPQNF.